These 2 T cell receptor beta chains were all obtained from the same sample, sequenced in a study of cytomegalovirus exposure and HLA in healthy donors. The PCR ran on 60 Vbeta and 13 Jbeta primers. The data were produced by immunoSEQ multiplex PCR, yet TCRdb's version contains in-frame clones alone and is incomplete. The top ten hold under 3% of the sample, which has 150,000 to 200,000 clones, approximately 85% seen once. The sample taken for sequencing was PBMCs. All receptors come from a woman aged 45-65 years in good health and CMV-seronegative.

In its sample, this clone was seen a few times. The DNA for the CDR3 is TGTGCCAGCAGCCGCCTGACTAGCGGGAGGATCTACGAGCAGTACTTC. Amino acid sequence: CASSRLTSGRIYEQYF. The chain employs TRBV14 and TRBJ2-7; 13 positions agree with TRBD2. Germline-derived CDR1 and CDR2 are SGHDN and FVKESK. The CDR3 covers 16 residues. Losses at the gene ends were 4 bases for V and 3 bases for J; bases not matched to a gene: 6. The full variable domain, rest sourced from reference TRBV14 and TRBJ2-7, is EAGVTQFPSHSVIEKGQTVTLRCDPISGHDNLYWYRRVMGKEIKFLLHFVKESKQDESGMPNNRFLAERTGGTYSTLKVQPAELEDSGVYFCASSRLTSGRIYEQYFGPGTRLTVT.

CDR3 sequence (DNA): TGTGCCAGCAGCTTAACGGGAGGATCGGAGACCCAGTACTTC. It yields the protein CASSLTGGSETQYF. The chain joins TRBV7-2 to TRBJ2-5, with TRBD2 matching 7 bases. The junction had 5 bases not matched to a gene; V was cut back by 2 bases and J by 5 bases. This CDR3 has 14 amino acids. Looked up from germline, CDR1 is SGHTA and CDR2 is FQGNSA.